These 29 T cell receptor beta chains share one sample of origin, sequenced in a study of T cell changes during pregnancy in multiple sclerosis. Measured with immunoSEQ multiplex PCR; TCRdb has only the in-frame clones, and not every one. The sample gives some 44,000 clones, 90% of which show up once; roughly 0.72% is in the top ten. This specimen was CD4+ T cells from peripheral blood mononuclear cells, taken before pregnancy. The receptors were sampled from a female donor with multiple sclerosis, enrolled in a pregnancy study.

V and J are TRBV9 and TRBJ1-1; the D is unclear. This CDR3 contains 16 residues. Germline-derived CDR1 and CDR2 are SGDLS and YYNGEE. V lost 2 bases, J lost 0 bases, and 14 bases lay in between. For the CDR3, the DNA is TGTGCCAGCAGCGTCACCGCGGGTGGGATGAACACTGAAGCTTTCTTT. Protein: CASSVTAGGMNTEAFF. The variable domain in full, completed from reference TRBV9 and TRBJ1-1, reads DSGVTQTPKHLITATGQRVTLRCSPRSGDLSVYWYQQSLDQGLQFLIQYYNGEERAKGNILERFSAQQFPDLHSELNLSSLELGDSALYFCASSVTAGGMNTEAFFGQGTRLTVV.

The chain couples TRBV18 to TRBJ1-4; no reliable D call. The CDR3 runs 13 residues. Germline CDR1 and CDR2: KGHSH and LQKENI. Trimming cost V 3 bases and J 6 bases, with 8 bases left between them. CDR3 in amino acids: CASSPGLDEKLFF. DNA of the CDR3: TGTGCCAGCTCACCGGGCTTGGATGAAAAACTGTTTTTT.

The chain is built from TRBV6-6 and TRBJ1-5, with TRBD1 matching over 7 bases. Germline assignment: CDR1 MNHNY and CDR2 SVGAGI (reference sequence). V lost 6 bases to trimming and J lost 4 bases; unmatched junction nucleotides: 6. This CDR3 comprises 14 residues. The DNA for the CDR3 is TGTGCCAGCAGCCAACAGGGGCCTAATCAGCCCCAGCATTTT. This codes for CASSQQGPNQPQHF.

This chain links TRBV25-1 with TRBJ2-5; perhaps TRBD2 as D (5 bases). Germline CDR1 reads MGHDK; CDR2 reads SYGVNS. Trimming left V 7 bases short and J 0 bases short, with 12 bases between. The CDR3 consists of 14 residues. CDR3 DNA sequence: TGTGCCAGCACCGAAAGGAGGAACCAAGAGACCCAGTACTTC. The encoded protein is CASTERRNQETQYF.

CDR3 sequence: CASSQDGRGEAFF. CDR3 nucleotide sequence: TGTGCCAGCAGCCAAGACGGTAGGGGGGAAGCTTTCTTT. V usage is TRBV4-2 and J usage is TRBJ1-1, with TRBD1 as a possible D gene (6 bases). CDR1 is LGHNA, CDR2 YNFKEQ, per germline. The CDR3 spans 13 residues. The ends were cut back, 0 bases at V and 8 bases at J, with 10 bases in the middle.

The rearrangement links TRBV6-4 to TRBJ2-4, with D possibly being TRBD2 (5 bases). Trimming took 2 bases from V and 7 from J, leaving 15 bases between them. CDR3 size: 15 residues. CDR1 is MRHNA, CDR2 SNTAGT, per germline. CDR3 bases: TGTGCCAGCAGTGACAACCCTAGCCCTAGGAACATTCAGTACTTC. It codes for CASSDNPSPRNIQYF.

V gene TRBV7-2 combines with J gene TRBJ2-2, with 12 bases aligning to TRBD1. Germline assignment: CDR1 SGHTA and CDR2 FQGNSA. The ends lost 5 bases at V and 0 bases at J; junction bases unmatched: 7. This CDR3 region has 18 residues. The CDR3, as DNA: TGTGCCAGCAGCCGTCCGGGACAGGGGGCGCCGAACACCGGGGAGCTGTTTTTT. Its translation is CASSRPGQGAPNTGELFF. Combining the CDR3 with reference TRBV7-2 and TRBJ2-2 gives the whole variable domain GAGVSQSPSNKVTEKGKDVELRCDPISGHTALYWYRQSLGQGLEFLIYFQGNSAPDKSGLPSDRFSAERTGGSVSTLTIQRTQQEDSAVYLCASSRPGQGAPNTGELFFGEGSRLTVL.

This chain uses TRBV7-2 with TRBJ1-6; tentative D call: TRBD1 (5 bases). The V gene's germline CDR1 is SGHTA and CDR2 FQGNSA. The CDR3 extends over 13 amino acids. V was shortened by 4 bases and J by 7 bases, with 8 bases between the two germline ends. The CDR3 loop reads CASSSQGNSPLHF. The CDR3 DNA follows: TGTGCCAGCAGCTCGCAGGGAAATTCACCCCTCCACTTT.

The chain joins TRBV7-9 to TRBJ1-5; D is perhaps TRBD1 (6 bases). There are 15 residues in the CDR3. Between the trimmed V and J ends, which lost 4 bases and 2 bases, there was a span of 12 bases. In germline, CDR1 is SEHNR, CDR2 FQNEAQ (reference sequence). In DNA form, the CDR3 reads TGTGCCAGCAGCTCTCTGGACAGCGGCAATCAGCCCCAGCATTTT. Its translation: CASSSLDSGNQPQHF.

The chain carries TRBV7-6 and TRBJ1-3; no reliable D call. CDR1 SGHVS and CDR2 FNYEAQ come from the germline V gene. The CDR3 sequence is 13 residues long. V was shortened by 5 bases and J by 1 base, with 6 bases between the two germline ends. The CDR3: CASSPFSGNTIYF. In DNA, the CDR3 is TGTGCCAGCAGCCCATTTTCTGGAAACACCATATATTTT. The entire variable domain, with the rest obtained from reference TRBV7-6 and TRBJ1-3, is as follows: GAGVSQSPRYKVTKRGQDVALRCDPISGHVSLYWYRQALGQGPEFLTYFNYEAQQDKSGLPNDRFSAERPEGSISTLTIQRTEQRDSAMYRCASSPFSGNTIYFGEGSWLTVV.

The CDR3 DNA reads TGCGCCAGCAGCCCCGCCGGGAAGACAGGGGCCAGAAATAATTCACCCCTCCACTTT. Protein sequence: CASSPAGKTGARNNSPLHF. The genes are TRBV4-1 and TRBJ1-6, with TRBD1 identical over 8 bases. This CDR3 is 19 amino acids long. V lost 4 bases to trimming and J lost 5 bases; unmatched junction nucleotides: 16. Looked up from germline, CDR1 is MGHRA and CDR2 is YSYEKL.

This chain connects TRBV28 to TRBJ2-7; D gene unclear. V lost 4 bases, J lost 2 bases, and 9 bases lay in between. Looked up from germline, CDR1 is MDHEN and CDR2 is SYDVKM. The CDR3 length is 13 residues. CDR3 DNA: TGTGCCAGCAGTTATAACAGCCCCTACGAGCAGTACTTC. Its translation is CASSYNSPYEQYF. Drawing the rest from reference TRBV28 and TRBJ2-7, the complete variable domain is DVKVTQSSRYLVKRTGEKVFLECVQDMDHENMFWYRQDPGLGLRLIYFSYDVKMKEKGDIPEGYSVSREKKERFSLILESASTNQTSMYLCASSYNSPYEQYFGPGTRLTVT.

The chain has TRBV5-4 and TRBJ1-2; 8 bases map to TRBD1. This CDR3 has 14 residues. Trimming cost V 5 bases and J 3 bases; bases outside gene matches: 6. Per germline, CDR1 SGHNT and CDR2 YYREEE (reference sequence). CDR3 nucleotide sequence: TGTGCCAGCAGACCCAGGGGGCGGGACTATGGCTACACCTTC. Translation: CASRPRGRDYGYTF.

The rearrangement joins TRBV25-1 to TRBJ2-7; a weak D match, TRBD2 (6 bases). The germline V gene encodes CDR1 MGHDK and CDR2 SYGVNS. The V end was cut by 6 bases, the J end by 7 bases, with 16 bases between. The length of the CDR3 is 13 residues. The CDR3 loop is CASSRGGSGEQYF. In DNA form, the CDR3 reads TGTGCCAGCAGCCGTGGGGGGTCGGGGGAGCAGTACTTC.

The genes are TRBV30 and TRBJ1-3; TRBD1 might be the D (5 bases). V gave up 3 bases and J gave up 4 bases, with 7 bases separating them. This CDR3 has 12 amino acids. Germline CDR1 and CDR2: GTSNPN and SVGIG (reference sequence). CDR3 sequence (DNA): TGTGCCTGGAGCGCAGGGGGAAACACCATATATTTT. This translates into CAWSAGGNTIYF.

The V gene is TRBV10-3, the J gene TRBJ2-2; D is possibly TRBD2 (7 bases). CDR3 length: 18 amino acids. Trimming removed 7 bases from V and 0 bases from J, with 21 bases in between. CDR1 is ENHRY and CDR2 is SYGVKD in the germline V gene. The CDR3 region has the DNA TGTGCCATCATGCCGAGGGGGGGCGAAATGCCGAACACCGGGGAGCTGTTTTTT. This translates into CAIMPRGGEMPNTGELFF.

This chain joins TRBV5-6 and TRBJ1-4; 7 nucleotides align to TRBD1. V trimming: 6 bases; J trimming: 4 bases; junction bases outside the gene matches: 6. The CDR3 spans 14 residues. CDR1 and CDR2 (germline): SGHDT, YYEEEE. The CDR3, as DNA: TGTGCCAGCACCCCGGGACAGCGTAATGAAAAACTGTTTTTT. It yields the protein CASTPGQRNEKLFF.

In its sample, this clone was seen once. J is TRBJ2-1 and V is TRBV19; D is perhaps TRBD2 (6 bases). CDR3 length equals 13 residues. With 3 bases removed from V and 8 bases from J, the gap between germline ends came to 11 bases. Per the germline V gene, CDR1 is LNHDA and CDR2 is SQIVND (reference sequence). CDR3 sequence (DNA): TGTGCCAGTAGTATGAGGGGAGGCGATGAGCAGTTCTTC. This translates into CASSMRGGDEQFF.

This chain joins TRBV7-2 and TRBJ2-5; 8 bases agree with TRBD2. Germline CDR1 SGHTA, CDR2 FQGNSA. The CDR3 has 16 amino acids. The junction had 18 bases not matched to a gene; V was cut back by 7 bases and J by 8 bases. The CDR3 here is CASTLGGANVMGTQYF. The CDR3 nucleotides are TGTGCCAGCACCCTCGGGGGGGCCAACGTGATGGGCACCCAGTACTTC.

The V call is TRBV4-1, the J call TRBJ2-7; no clear D. The V gene lost 6 bases and the J gene lost 4 bases, with 19 bases spanning the gap. The germline V gene encodes CDR1 MGHRA and CDR2 YSYEKL. CDR3 size: 15 residues. CDR3 sequence: CASSQTDGPPYEQYF. As DNA, the CDR3 is TGCGCCAGCAGTCAAACCGATGGGCCTCCTTACGAGCAGTACTTC.

The genes are TRBV5-1 and TRBJ2-5; D perhaps matches TRBD1 (7 bases). Trimming removed 3 bases at V and 5 bases at J, with 14 bases between. The CDR3 is 14 residues long. CDR1 SGHRS and CDR2 YFSETQ come from the germline V gene. As DNA, the CDR3 is TGCGCCAGCAGCTCCAGGGGGGCTTTTGAGACCCAGTACTTC. Its protein product is CASSSRGAFETQYF.

The chain is built from TRBV5-1 and TRBJ1-2, with no clear D. Germline values: CDR1 SGHRS, CDR2 YFSETQ. The V gene lost 1 base and the J gene lost 0 bases, with 7 bases spanning the gap. This CDR3 has 14 amino acids. CDR3 DNA: TGCGCCAGCAGCTTGCGCCTATCTAACTATGGCTACACCTTC. Amino acid sequence: CASSLRLSNYGYTF. The variable domain in full, completed from reference TRBV5-1 and TRBJ1-2, reads KAGVTQTPRYLIKTRGQQVTLSCSPISGHRSVSWYQQTPGQGLQFLFEYFSETQRNKGNFPGRFSGRQFSNSRSEMNVSTLELGDSALYLCASSLRLSNYGYTFGSGTRLTVV.

The chain is built from TRBV15 and TRBJ2-7; D perhaps matches TRBD1 (5 bases). This CDR3 is built from 13 residues. Germline V CDR1 and CDR2: LNHNV, YYDKDF (reference sequence). The V end was cut by 1 base, the J end by 6 bases, with 10 bases between. DNA of the CDR3: TGTGCCACCAGCAGAGCGCAGGGATCCGAGCAGTACTTC. It specifies CATSRAQGSEQYF.

The chain carries TRBV2 and TRBJ1-2, with 9 bases matching TRBD1. V lost 5 bases and J lost 5; bases outside the gene matches: 6. The germline gives CDR1 SNHLY, CDR2 FYNNEI. The CDR3 extends over 14 amino acids. The CDR3 is CASSMTGGTYGYTF. DNA for the CDR3: TGTGCCAGCAGTATGACAGGGGGGACTTATGGCTACACCTTC.

The chain is built from TRBV5-1 and TRBJ2-7; 11 bases map to TRBD2. V lost 7 bases and J lost 7; bases outside the gene matches: 25. CDR3 length: 19 amino acids. Germline CDR1 is SGHRS and CDR2 is YFSETQ. DNA of the CDR3: TGCGCCAGCCGCGCGGCGGGTCTAGCGGGAGGCCCGAAAGCTAGGGAGCAGTACTTC. Protein product: CASRAAGLAGGPKAREQYF.

The CDR3 loop reads CASSRPGEPDTQYF. Written as DNA, the CDR3 is TGTGCCAGCAGCCGTCCAGGGGAACCAGATACGCAGTATTTT. The chain is built from TRBV7-6 and TRBJ2-3; tentatively, D is TRBD1 (6 bases). V was cut by 5 bases and J by 4 bases, with 13 bases left in between. The CDR3 contains 14 residues. Germline V lookup: CDR1 SGHVS, CDR2 FNYEAQ.

The chain combines TRBV7-7 with TRBJ2-1; possible D gene TRBD1, 6 bases. Germline CDR1 and CDR2: SSHAT and FNYEAQ (reference sequence). The CDR3 extends over 14 amino acids. With 1 base removed from V and 7 bases from J, the gap between germline ends came to 11 bases. The CDR3 sequence: CASSLGLGANEQFF. The CDR3 nucleotides read TGTGCCAGCAGCTTAGGGTTGGGGGCAAATGAGCAGTTCTTC.

This chain links TRBV19 with TRBJ1-2; TRBD1 matches at 8 bases. The CDR3 consists of 17 residues. CDR1 LNHDA and CDR2 SQIVND come from the germline V gene (reference sequence). With V trimmed by 5 bases and J by 1 base, 12 bases remained unmatched. The CDR3, as DNA: TGTGCCAGTAGTCGGACAGGGACCGGCCTATTTAACTATGGCTACACCTTC. Its protein product is CASSRTGTGLFNYGYTF.

The chain employs TRBV19 and TRBJ2-4; weak D call: TRBD1 (6 bases). The germline CDR1 and CDR2 sequences are LNHDA and SQIVND (reference sequence). This CDR3 comprises 19 residues. Trimming pared 5 bases from V and 0 bases from J, leaving 23 bases between. Here the CDR3 reads CASSSYRDTRQLAKNIQYF. For the CDR3, the DNA is TGTGCCAGTAGTTCCTACCGGGACACCAGGCAACTAGCCAAAAACATTCAGTACTTC.